The 28 T cell receptor beta chains listed next were all sequenced from one sample in a study of blood T cell repertoires in COVID-19. The data were produced by immunoSEQ multiplex PCR, yet TCRdb's version contains in-frame clones alone and is incomplete. The sample gives about 180,000 clones, about 85% of which show up once; about 9.4% is in the top ten. The sequencing input was peripheral blood. The receptors here all came from an elderly woman with acute or convalescent COVID-19.

The chain couples TRBV5-1 to TRBJ2-5; D is undetermined. Germline assignment: CDR1 SGHRS and CDR2 YFSETQ. The CDR3 consists of 14 residues. Trimming stripped 0 bases from V and 3 bases from J, with 9 bases between. CDR3 bases: TGCGCCAGCAGCTTGGCGGCGGCTGAAGAGACCCAGTACTTC. This gives the protein CASSLAAAEETQYF.

The chain uses TRBV19 and TRBJ1-5, with 8 bases that match TRBD1. V gave up 6 bases and J gave up 7 bases; unmatched junction bases: 5. Germline-derived CDR1 and CDR2 are LNHDA and SQIVND (reference sequence). CDR3 size: 13 residues. CDR3 bases: TGTGCCAGTAGAGGACAGGGCGGGCAGCCCCAGCATTTT. Translation gives CASRGQGGQPQHF.

The V gene is TRBV6-5, the J gene TRBJ1-5; D is possibly TRBD1 (5 bases). Germline CDR1 reads MNHEY; CDR2 reads SVGAGI. The CDR3 consists of 13 residues. Trimming cost V 7 bases and J 10 bases, with 17 bases left between them. The CDR3 DNA is TGTGCCAGCACCCGCTCCCAGGGCCAACCCCAGCATTTT. This codes for CASTRSQGQPQHF.

The chain uses TRBV2 and TRBJ2-5; 13 bases align to TRBD2. With V trimmed by 5 bases and J by 5 bases, 5 bases remained unmatched. Germline CDR1 reads SNHLY; CDR2 reads FYNNEI. The CDR3 loop spans 15 amino acids. The CDR3 DNA reads as TGTGCCAGCAGTACTAGCGGGAGGGCACGGGAGACCCAGTACTTC. Encoded protein: CASSTSGRARETQYF. Full variable domain (remainder filled in from reference TRBV2 and TRBJ2-5): EPEVTQTPSHQVTQMGQEVILRCVPISNHLYFYWYRQILGQKVEFLVSFYNNEISEKSEIFDDQFSVERPDGSNFTLKIRSTKLEDSAMYFCASSTSGRARETQYFGPGTRLLVL.

V gene TRBV5-1 combines with J gene TRBJ1-1, with D hard to call. Germline V gives CDR1 SGHRS, CDR2 YFSETQ. The V gene lost 0 bases and the J gene lost 1 base, with 7 bases spanning the gap. CDR3 length: 14 amino acids. CDR3 protein: CASSLEAWNTEAFF. The CDR3 region has the DNA TGCGCCAGCAGCTTGGAAGCGTGGAACACTGAAGCTTTCTTT.

CDR3 loop: CASSQNAGVPTDTQYF. CDR3 nucleotides: TGTGCCAGCAGCCAAAATGCGGGGGTCCCCACAGATACGCAGTATTTT. The chain combines TRBV3-1 (or the pseudogene TRBV3-2) with TRBJ2-3; TRBD2 matches 7 bases. The germline V gene has CDR1 LGHDT and CDR2 YNNKEL (reference sequence). V lost 2 bases and J lost 2; bases outside the gene matches: 7. This CDR3 region has 16 residues.

The rearrangement joins TRBV10-3 to TRBJ1-5; tentative D call: TRBD1 (5 bases). CDR1 is ENHRY and CDR2 is SYGVKD in the germline V gene. This CDR3 region has 14 residues. The germline V and J ends were trimmed by 6 bases and 7 bases, with 16 bases remaining between them. In DNA, the CDR3 is TGTGCCATCAGCGTAACAGGAGAGAGGCAGCCCCAGCATTTT. It codes for CAISVTGERQPQHF.

This chain uses TRBV29-1 with TRBJ2-5; no clear D. V lost 4 bases and J 5 bases, leaving 14 bases between the germline ends. There are 13 residues in the CDR3. Per the germline V gene, CDR1 is SQVTM and CDR2 is ANQGSEA. CDR3 DNA: TGCAGCGTTGTGGTCTGGGCCCAGGAGACCCAGTACTTC. Translated, it gives CSVVVWAQETQYF.

V gene TRBV19 combines with J gene TRBJ2-5; D is unclear. Trimming removed 3 bases from V and 1 base from J, with 6 bases in between. CDR1 and CDR2 from the germline V gene are LNHDA and SQIVND (reference sequence). The CDR3 has 13 residues. Here the CDR3 DNA reads TGTGCCAGTAGTATCGGTATCCAAGAGACCCAGTACTTC. Encoded protein: CASSIGIQETQYF.

The chain links TRBV3-1 (or the pseudogene TRBV3-2) to TRBJ1-2; D remains ambiguous. The germline CDR1 and CDR2 sequences are LGHDT and YNNKEL (reference sequence). The CDR3 consists of 14 residues. V gave up 2 bases and J gave up 7 bases, with 14 bases separating them. In DNA, the CDR3 is TGTGCCAGCAGCCAACGGCAGGCCTTGGGTGGCTACACCTTC. Its protein product is CASSQRQALGGYTF.

V and J are TRBV7-9 and TRBJ1-6, with D hard to call. Trimming took 4 bases from V and 10 from J, leaving 14 bases between them. Germline CDR1 reads SEHNR; CDR2 reads FQNEAQ (reference sequence). The CDR3 totals 14 residues. The CDR3 sequence is CASSSPVTESPLHF. The CDR3 bases are TGTGCCAGCAGCTCCCCCGTTACGGAGTCACCCCTCCACTTT.

In its sample, this clone was seen once. The chain uses TRBV19 and TRBJ1-2, with D perhaps matching TRBD1 (6 bases). Between the trimmed V and J ends, which lost 8 bases and 5 bases, there was a span of 18 bases. Germline V gene lookup returns CDR1 LNHDA and CDR2 SQIVND (reference sequence). This CDR3 is built from 14 residues. The chain's CDR3 is CASGKQGGVYGYTF. Written as DNA, the CDR3 is TGTGCCAGTGGGAAACAGGGAGGGGTGTATGGCTACACCTTC.

The chain recombines TRBV7-9 with TRBJ2-1, with a weak D call TRBD1 (6 bases). Germline loops: CDR1 SEHNR, CDR2 FQNEAQ (reference sequence). The germline V and J ends were trimmed by 4 bases and 12 bases, with 13 bases remaining between them. The CDR3 totals 12 residues. The DNA of the CDR3 is TGTGCCAGCAGCTCGGACAGCCAAAGGCAGTTCTTC. Amino acid sequence: CASSSDSQRQFF.

J is TRBJ2-3 and V is TRBV15; the match to TRBD2 covers 8 bases. Germline V gene data show CDR1 as LNHNV and CDR2 as YYDKDF (reference sequence). Trimming removed 5 bases from V and 1 base from J; junction bases left unmatched: 11. The CDR3 sequence is 17 residues long. The CDR3 loop is CATSRGASGGRTDTQYF. CDR3 bases: TGTGCCACCAGCCGGGGGGCCAGCGGGGGACGCACAGATACGCAGTATTTT.

The chain recombines TRBV4-1 with TRBJ2-3; D is possibly TRBD1 (6 bases). In germline, CDR1 is MGHRA, CDR2 YSYEKL. The CDR3 spans 16 residues. The germline V and J ends were trimmed by 2 bases and 6 bases, with 18 bases remaining between them. The chain's CDR3 is CASSQRGQVQGDTQYF. The CDR3 nucleotides are TGCGCCAGCAGCCAACGGGGACAAGTGCAGGGGGATACGCAGTATTTT.

The genes are TRBV6-6 and TRBJ1-6, with D possibly TRBD1 on 5 matching bases. V was shortened by 3 bases and J by 8 bases, with 11 bases between the two germline ends. The CDR3 runs 14 residues. Germline values: CDR1 MNHNY, CDR2 SVGAGI (reference sequence). Here the CDR3 DNA reads TGTGCCAGCAGTTATCGTGGGGGGGATTCACCCCTCCACTTT. It codes for CASSYRGGDSPLHF.

This clone was counted a single time. The chain has TRBV21-1 and TRBJ2-3; TRBD2, the table's D call, was not compared with the DNA. TRBV21-1 is deemed a pseudogene. The CDR3 is 17 residues long. The CDR3 here is CGWRREIAGEKADTQYF. The DNA for the CDR3 is TGTGGGTGGAGGCGGGAAATAGCGGGAGAGAAGGCGGATACGCAGTATTTT.

The chain has TRBV7-6 and TRBJ2-5; 8 nucleotides match TRBD1. The ends lost 5 bases at V and 7 bases at J; junction bases unmatched: 18. Germline V gene sequence: CDR1 SGHVS, CDR2 FNYEAQ. The CDR3 is made up of 17 amino acids. In DNA, the CDR3 is TGTGCCAGCAGCCCCGGGGACAGGTCCGGAATTCGTCGGACCCAGTACTTC. As protein: CASSPGDRSGIRRTQYF.

V and J are TRBV9 and TRBJ2-1, with TRBD2 identical over 11 bases. This CDR3 has 17 amino acids. Trimming cost V 0 bases and J 8 bases; bases outside gene matches: 10. Germline V lookup: CDR1 SGDLS, CDR2 YYNGEE. This chain's CDR3 is CASSVATLAGGQDEQFF. Written as DNA, the CDR3 is TGTGCCAGCAGCGTAGCTACCCTAGCGGGGGGTCAGGATGAGCAGTTCTTC. The complete variable domain, with remaining parts taken from reference TRBV9 and TRBJ2-1, reads DSGVTQTPKHLITATGQRVTLRCSPRSGDLSVYWYQQSLDQGLQFLIQYYNGEERAKGNILERFSAQQFPDLHSELNLSSLELGDSALYFCASSVATLAGGQDEQFFGPGTRLTVL.

The genes are TRBV5-5 and TRBJ1-4; 7 bases align to TRBD1. CDR3 length: 15 residues. V lost 1 base and J lost 6; bases outside the gene matches: 6. Germline V gene data show CDR1 as SGHKS and CDR2 as YYEKEE (reference sequence). The CDR3 DNA is TGTGCCAGCAGCTTGTCGAGAGGGGGCTATGAAAAACTGTTTTTT. Translation: CASSLSRGGYEKLFF.

V usage is TRBV5-8 and J usage is TRBJ2-1; D call uncertain. Germline V lookup: CDR1 SGHTS, CDR2 YDEGEE. The CDR3 runs 14 residues. Deletions cut 0 bases from V and 6 bases from J, with 10 bases between. The CDR3 loop reads CASSLDNAANEQFF. DNA for the CDR3: TGTGCCAGCAGCTTGGATAACGCGGCCAATGAGCAGTTCTTC.

The chain is built from TRBV18 and TRBJ1-1, with 7 bases matching TRBD1. The V gene's germline CDR1 is KGHSH and CDR2 LQKENI. This CDR3 region has 14 residues. Losses at the gene ends were 2 bases for V and 5 bases for J; bases not matched to a gene: 5. The chain's CDR3 is CASSPDRAGTEAFF. CDR3 bases: TGTGCCAGCTCACCAGACAGGGCGGGGACTGAAGCTTTCTTT.

The chain employs TRBV6-6 and TRBJ2-7, with a weak D call TRBD2 (5 bases). CDR1 is MNHNY, CDR2 SVGAGI, per germline (reference sequence). The CDR3 has 13 amino acids. V lost 1 base, J lost 6 bases, and 10 bases lay in between. CDR3 DNA: TGTGCCAGCAGTTACTTTCTAGCCGGCGAGCAGTACTTC. This translates into CASSYFLAGEQYF.

In DNA form, the CDR3 reads TGTGCCACCAGCAGAGGGTGGACAGGGAATCTGGAAAACACCATATATTTT. It yields the protein CATSRGWTGNLENTIYF. This rearrangement joins TRBV15 to TRBJ1-3, with TRBD1 matching over 8 bases. The CDR3 has 17 residues. Per germline, CDR1 LNHNV and CDR2 YYDKDF (reference sequence). V lost 1 base to trimming and J lost 6 bases; unmatched junction nucleotides: 11.

The chain couples TRBV5-6 to TRBJ1-2, with 8 bases matching TRBD1. The CDR3 totals 15 residues. Trimming at V came to 4 bases and at J to 4 bases, leaving 9 bases not matched to a gene. The germline CDR1 and CDR2 sequences are SGHDT and YYEEEE. CDR3 coding DNA: TGTGCCAGCAGCGGAGGGACAGGCGTACCCTATGGCTACACCTTC. Protein product: CASSGGTGVPYGYTF. Looking up the rest from reference TRBV5-6 and TRBJ1-2 gives the full variable domain: DAGVTQSPTHLIKTRGQQVTLRCSPKSGHDTVSWYQQALGQGPQFIFQYYEEEERQRGNFPDRFSGHQFPNYSSELNVNALLLGDSALYLCASSGGTGVPYGYTFGSGTRLTVV.

The V call is TRBV2, the J call TRBJ1-6; 7 bases agree with TRBD1. After removal of 6 bases from V and 1 base from J, the junction contained 6 bases not matched to a gene. There are 16 residues in the CDR3. Germline V gene data show CDR1 as SNHLY and CDR2 as FYNNEI. CDR3 protein: CASSQTGTSYNSPLHF. The CDR3 DNA is TGTGCCAGCAGCCAGACAGGGACGTCCTATAATTCACCCCTCCACTTT.

The genes are TRBV24-1 and TRBJ2-2; TRBD1 is a possible D gene (5 bases). Germline V gene data show CDR1 as KGHDR and CDR2 as SFDVKD. The CDR3 contains 15 residues. V lost 4 bases to trimming and J lost 2 bases, with 10 bases between them. CDR3 sequence reads: CATSDPGLNTGELFF. CDR3 in DNA: TGTGCCACCAGTGACCCAGGGCTCAACACCGGGGAGCTGTTTTTT.

J is TRBJ2-5 and V is TRBV5-1, with no clear D. Germline CDR1 SGHRS, CDR2 YFSETQ. CDR3 size: 15 residues. Trimming cost V 1 base and J 2 bases, with 12 bases left between them. CDR3: CASSLSQALQETQYF. The CDR3 DNA is TGCGCCAGCAGCTTGAGCCAGGCCCTGCAAGAGACCCAGTACTTC.